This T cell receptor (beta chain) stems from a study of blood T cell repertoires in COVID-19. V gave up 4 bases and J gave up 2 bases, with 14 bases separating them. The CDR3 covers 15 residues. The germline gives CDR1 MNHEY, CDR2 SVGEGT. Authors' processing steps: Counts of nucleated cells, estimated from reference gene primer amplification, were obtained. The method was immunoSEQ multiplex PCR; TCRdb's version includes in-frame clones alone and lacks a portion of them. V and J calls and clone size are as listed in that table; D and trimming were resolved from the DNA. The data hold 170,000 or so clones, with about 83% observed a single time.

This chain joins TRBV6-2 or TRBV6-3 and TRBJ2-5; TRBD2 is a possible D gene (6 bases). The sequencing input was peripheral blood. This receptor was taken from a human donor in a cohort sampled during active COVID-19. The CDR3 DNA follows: TGTGCCAGCAGTTCCCTGGGGGGAGCGCAAGAGACCCAGTACTTC. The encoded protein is CASSSLGGAQETQYF.